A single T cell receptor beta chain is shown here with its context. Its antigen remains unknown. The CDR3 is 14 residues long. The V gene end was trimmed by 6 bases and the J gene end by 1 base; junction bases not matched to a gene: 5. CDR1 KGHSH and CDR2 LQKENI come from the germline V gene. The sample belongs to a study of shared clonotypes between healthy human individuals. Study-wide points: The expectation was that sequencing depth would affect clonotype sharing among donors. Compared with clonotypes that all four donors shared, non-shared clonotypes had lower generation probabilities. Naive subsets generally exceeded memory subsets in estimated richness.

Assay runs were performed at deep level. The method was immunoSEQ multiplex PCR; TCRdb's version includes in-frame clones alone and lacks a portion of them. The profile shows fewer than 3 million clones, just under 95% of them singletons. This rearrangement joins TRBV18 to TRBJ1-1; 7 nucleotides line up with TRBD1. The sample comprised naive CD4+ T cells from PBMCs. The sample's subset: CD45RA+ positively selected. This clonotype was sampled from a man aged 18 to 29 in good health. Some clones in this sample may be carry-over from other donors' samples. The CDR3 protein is CASSRGTANTEAFF. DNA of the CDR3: TGTGCCAGCTCGCGGGGGACAGCGAACACTGAAGCTTTCTTT.